The sequence of this TCR beta chain was determined in a study of beta chain features in type 1 diabetes. In this sample, this clone turned up a few times. No antigen is known for it. Study results and limitations: Among patients with Type 1 diabetes, TCRB CDR3s were moderately but significantly shorter in every one of the four CD4+ subsets.

V lost 5 bases to trimming and J lost 8 bases, with 15 bases between them. CDR1 SGHAT and CDR2 FQNNGV come from the germline V gene. The CDR3 has 13 amino acids. Every bit of the isolated RNA underwent reverse transcription, so sequencing read expressed TCRB transcripts. Sequenced by immunoSEQ multiplex PCR; TCRdb stores in-frame clones only, minus some. The top ten clones hold 0.7% of a sample with around 150,000 clones, approximately 9.1% of them seen once. The sample consisted of central memory CD4+ T cells from blood. The chain recombines TRBV11-2 with TRBJ1-1; the D gene is possibly TRBD1 (6 bases). The sequence was collected from a woman younger than 45 with type 1 diabetes. Here the CDR3 reads CASSLLGTSEAFF. The DNA of the CDR3 is TGTGCCAGCAGCCTCCTAGGGACATCCGAAGCTTTCTTT. The full variable domain, its missing parts supplied by reference TRBV11-2 and TRBJ1-1, is EAGVAQSPRYKIIEKRQSVAFWCNPISGHATLYWYQQILGQGPKLLIQFQNNGVVDDSQLPKDRFSAERLKGVDSTLKIQPAKLEDSAVYLCASSLLGTSEAFFGQGTRLTVV.